The next 24 T cell receptor beta chains were all read from a single sample in a study of cytomegalovirus exposure and HLA in healthy donors. In the PCR, 60 Vbeta and 13 Jbeta primers were used. The repertoire was sequenced with immunoSEQ multiplex PCR; TCRdb's copy has only in-frame clones and lacks some. The sample contains fewer than 130,000 clones, around 62% of which appear only once. Sequenced material: PBMCs. The receptors were gathered from a man aged 25 to 45 in good health and CMV-seropositive.

The chain uses TRBV7-8 and TRBJ2-7; a weak D match, TRBD1 (5 bases). Trimming took off 5 bases at V and 3 bases at J, with 11 bases between the two ends. Per the germline V gene, CDR1 is SGHVS and CDR2 is FQNEAQ. The CDR3 spans 13 residues. The CDR3 nucleotides are TGTGCCAGCAGCACCCGTACAGGCTACGAGCAGTACTTC. Translated, it gives CASSTRTGYEQYF.

The rearrangement uses TRBV5-1 and TRBJ2-2; 9 positions agree with TRBD2. With V trimmed by 3 bases and J by 5 bases, 5 bases remained unmatched. The germline CDR1 and CDR2 sequences are SGHRS and YFSETQ. The CDR3 is made up of 15 amino acids. This CDR3 reads CASSWIAGATGELFF. DNA of the CDR3: TGCGCCAGCAGCTGGATAGCGGGGGCGACCGGGGAGCTGTTTTTT.

This chain links TRBV2 with TRBJ2-1; D perhaps matches TRBD1 (5 bases). This CDR3 has 14 amino acids. Germline loops: CDR1 SNHLY, CDR2 FYNNEI. Trimming removed 10 bases at V and 4 bases at J, with 17 bases between. This chain's CDR3 is CANSRVGIYNEQFF. The CDR3 DNA sequence: TGTGCCAACAGCAGGGTAGGGATATACAATGAGCAGTTCTTC.

The chain recombines TRBV18 with TRBJ2-3, with a tentative D call TRBD1 (5 bases). V lost 6 bases and J 6 bases, leaving 19 bases between the germline ends. The V gene's germline CDR1 is KGHSH and CDR2 LQKENI. This CDR3 comprises 15 residues. The CDR3: CASSPSRQGLDTQYF. The CDR3 coding sequence is TGTGCCAGCTCCCCATCGAGGCAGGGATTGGATACGCAGTATTTT.

J is TRBJ2-7 and V is TRBV4-2; tentative D call: TRBD2 (7 bases). The CDR3 is 16 amino acids. Germline-derived CDR1 and CDR2 are LGHNA and YNFKEQ. The V gene lost 3 bases and the J gene lost 6 bases, with 21 bases spanning the gap. The CDR3 loop reads CASSHPEAGADGEQYF. The DNA of the CDR3 is TGTGCCAGCAGCCACCCGGAGGCGGGGGCCGACGGCGAGCAGTACTTC.

V gene TRBV7-9 combines with J gene TRBJ1-2; the D gene is possibly TRBD1 (5 bases). The germline V gene has CDR1 SEHNR and CDR2 FQNEAQ (reference sequence). V lost 1 base to trimming and J lost 7 bases, with 13 bases between them. The CDR3 runs 14 residues. The CDR3 sequence: CASSLGPDIGGYTF. DNA for the CDR3: TGTGCCAGCAGCTTAGGTCCGGACATTGGTGGCTACACCTTC.

V and J are TRBV19 and TRBJ2-7; TRBD2 agrees at 8 bases. V shed 7 bases and J 3 bases; nucleotides not matched to a gene: 17. The length of the CDR3 is 17 residues. Germline V gene sequence: CDR1 LNHDA, CDR2 SQIVND (reference sequence). The CDR3, as DNA: TGTGCCAGTATGGTTGGGCGGGGGGTCTTTCGAAACTACGAGCAGTACTTC. Its protein product is CASMVGRGVFRNYEQYF.

In this sample, this clone turned up a few times. The V gene is TRBV6-1, the J gene TRBJ1-6, with TRBD1 as a possible D gene (5 bases). This CDR3 is built from 13 residues. Trimming pared 8 bases from V and 11 bases from J, leaving 16 bases between. Germline V gene lookup returns CDR1 MNHNS and CDR2 SASEGT. The CDR3 sequence is CASFRDSLAPLHF. CDR3 DNA: TGTGCCAGCTTTCGGGACTCTTTAGCACCCCTCCACTTT.

The rearrangement links TRBV30 to TRBJ2-7, with D perhaps matching TRBD1 (6 bases). This CDR3 is 13 amino acids long. V dropped 5 bases and J dropped 9 bases, with 20 bases sitting between them. The germline CDR1 and CDR2 sequences are GTSNPN and SVGIG (reference sequence). CDR3 DNA sequence: TGTGCCTGGGGGGCCAGGGGACCCGGTGGGCAGTACTTC. Its protein is CAWGARGPGGQYF.

The chain employs TRBV4-1 and TRBJ2-1, with TRBD2 matching 10 bases. The germline V gene encodes CDR1 MGHRA and CDR2 YSYEKL. V gave up 0 bases and J gave up 8 bases; unmatched junction bases: 10. There are 17 residues in the CDR3. The CDR3 nucleotides are TGCGCCAGCAGCCAAGAGGGAGCTAGCGGGGGAATCTATGAGCAGTTCTTC. This gives the protein CASSQEGASGGIYEQFF.

Concerning this clone: The germline gene is not matched at one end of the junction; a read error may be the cause. This chain joins TRBV7-9 and TRBJ2-7, with D maybe TRBD2 (5 bases). CDR1 is SEHNR and CDR2 is FQNEAQ in the germline V gene (reference sequence). This CDR3 region has 11 residues. CDR3 coding DNA: TGTTCCAGCGGACTCCCCCCCGAGCAGTACTTC. The encoded protein is CSSGLPPEQYF.

The rearrangement uses TRBV4-1 and TRBJ2-2; D is uncertain. The germline V gene has CDR1 MGHRA and CDR2 YSYEKL. The V end was cut by 4 bases, the J end by 5 bases, with 8 bases between. CDR3 length: 13 amino acids. The CDR3 reads CASSPTETGELFF. The DNA of the CDR3 is TGCGCCAGCAGCCCCACAGAAACCGGGGAGCTGTTTTTT.

V gene TRBV7-9 combines with J gene TRBJ1-5; D may be TRBD1 (5 bases). The CDR3 totals 13 residues. The ends were cut back, 5 bases at V and 3 bases at J, with 8 bases in the middle. Germline values: CDR1 SEHNR, CDR2 FQNEAQ (reference sequence). The DNA of the CDR3 is TGTGCCAGCAGCACAGGATTCAATCAGCCCCAGCATTTT. Its translation is CASSTGFNQPQHF.

In its sample, this clone was seen once. At the DNA level, this CDR3 is encoded by other sequences in the same sample as well. The chain couples TRBV6-5 to TRBJ2-7, with D possibly TRBD2 on 5 matching bases. From germline, CDR1 is MNHEY and CDR2 SVGAGI. The germline V and J ends were trimmed by 0 bases and 2 bases, with 8 bases remaining between them. CDR3 length: 14 residues. As DNA, the CDR3 is TGTGCCAGCAGTTACTCTCGGGGAACCTACGAGCAGTACTTC. It specifies CASSYSRGTYEQYF.

The J gene is TRBJ2-2, the V gene TRBV5-1; weak D call: TRBD1 (8 bases). CDR1 is SGHRS, CDR2 YFSETQ, per germline. The CDR3 runs to 15 residues. The germline V and J ends were trimmed by 0 bases and 5 bases, with 11 bases remaining between them. CDR3 nucleotide sequence: TGCGCCAGCAGCTTGGACAGGGGGGGGACCGGGGAGCTGTTTTTT. As protein: CASSLDRGGTGELFF. Based on the CDR3 plus reference TRBV5-1 and TRBJ2-2, the full variable domain is KAGVTQTPRYLIKTRGQQVTLSCSPISGHRSVSWYQQTPGQGLQFLFEYFSETQRNKGNFPGRFSGRQFSNSRSEMNVSTLELGDSALYLCASSLDRGGTGELFFGEGSRLTVL.

The chain's CDR3 is CASSSTDTQYF. The CDR3 DNA reads TGTGCCAGCAGTTCTACAGATACGCAGTATTTT. This rearrangement joins TRBV6-5 to TRBJ2-3; no reliable D call. This CDR3 contains 11 residues. Germline CDR1 is MNHEY and CDR2 is SVGAGI. The V and J ends lost 4 bases and 3 bases respectively, with 2 bases between them.

V is TRBV19 and J is TRBJ2-5; 10 bases align to TRBD2. CDR1 and CDR2 (germline): LNHDA, SQIVND (reference sequence). This CDR3 comprises 12 residues. Unmatched junction bases numbered 2, after V lost 8 bases and J lost 5 bases. CDR3 region: CASRSGGETQYF. CDR3 in DNA: TGTGCCAGTCGTAGCGGGGGGGAGACCCAGTACTTC.

A word on this clone: A junction end diverges from the germline sequence, so it may reflect a read error. The CDR3 here is CASSYRDRGMYVYTF. The CDR3 DNA sequence: TGTGCCAGCAGTTATCGGGACAGGGGGATGTATGTCTACACCTTC. The V call is TRBV6-5, the J call TRBJ1-2, with 11 nucleotides matching TRBD1. The CDR3 spans 15 residues. The V gene's germline CDR1 is MNHEY and CDR2 SVGAGI.

The chain combines TRBV4-1 with TRBJ2-7; TRBD1 aligns across 10 bases. Germline values: CDR1 MGHRA, CDR2 YSYEKL. The ends lost 0 bases at V and 2 bases at J; junction bases unmatched: 1. The CDR3 has 15 amino acids. The CDR3 sequence: CASSQEGTGAYEQYF. Here the CDR3 DNA reads TGCGCCAGCAGCCAAGAAGGGACAGGGGCCTACGAGCAGTACTTC.

This clone appeared a few times. The V and J genes are TRBV10-1 and TRBJ1-6; weak D call: TRBD1 (5 bases). V lost 5 bases to trimming and J lost 5 bases, with 10 bases between them. The CDR3 is 14 amino acids. Germline V gene sequence: CDR1 WNHNN, CDR2 SYGVQD (reference sequence). CDR3 residues: CASSYQGNNSPLHF. The CDR3 DNA reads TGCGCCAGCAGTTATCAGGGAAATAATTCACCCCTCCACTTT.

The chain combines TRBV29-1 with TRBJ2-7; maybe TRBD1 (6 bases). The V gene's germline CDR1 is SQVTM and CDR2 ANQGSEA. This CDR3 is 11 amino acids long. V shed 4 bases and J shed 2 bases, with 6 bases lying between them. CDR3 in amino acids: CSVGQAYEQYF. In nucleotides, the CDR3 is TGCAGCGTTGGACAGGCCTACGAGCAGTACTTC.

J is TRBJ2-2 and V is TRBV5-4, with D tentatively TRBD2 (6 bases). Germline CDR1 is SGHNT and CDR2 is YYREEE (reference sequence). Trimming shortened V by 6 bases and J by 3 bases, and 15 bases separated the two germline ends. This CDR3 spans 15 amino acids. The CDR3 spells CASTRENRDTGELFF. CDR3 nucleotides: TGTGCCAGCACCCGGGAGAATCGGGACACCGGGGAGCTGTTTTTT.

The V call is TRBV19, the J call TRBJ1-6, with D unresolved. CDR3 length: 13 amino acids. CDR1 and CDR2 (germline): LNHDA, SQIVND (reference sequence). Deletions cut 5 bases from V and 7 bases from J, with 9 bases between. CDR3 region: CASSSVPNSPLHF. CDR3 nucleotides: TGTGCCAGTAGTTCGGTCCCGAATTCACCCCTCCACTTT.

The chain joins TRBV5-1 to TRBJ2-1, with TRBD2 matching over 11 bases. Germline loops: CDR1 SGHRS, CDR2 YFSETQ. The CDR3 runs 17 residues. V was pared by 5 bases and J by 8 bases, with 15 bases of the junction left unmatched. The CDR3 region is CASSEVAGGPFFYEQFF. For the CDR3, the DNA is TGCGCCAGCAGTGAGGTAGCGGGGGGGCCGTTCTTCTATGAGCAGTTCTTC.